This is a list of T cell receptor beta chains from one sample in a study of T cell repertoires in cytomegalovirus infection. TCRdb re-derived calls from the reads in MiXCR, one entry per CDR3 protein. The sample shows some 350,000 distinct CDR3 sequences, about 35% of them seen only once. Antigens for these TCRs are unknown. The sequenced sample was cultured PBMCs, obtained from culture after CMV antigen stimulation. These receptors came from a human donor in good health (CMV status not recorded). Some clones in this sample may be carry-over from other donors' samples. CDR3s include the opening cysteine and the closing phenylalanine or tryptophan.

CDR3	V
CASSWDSYGYTF	TRBV7-2
CASSKLVGNDEQFF	TRBV7-6
CASSLVLGTTLADNEQFF	TRBV7-8
CASSLRTSTFRTDTQYF	TRBV7-2
CASSPRAGGITGELFF	TRBV6-5
CASSRDGRAPDTQYF	TRBV7-2
CSVGRDYTEAFF	TRBV29-1
CATTPGVRETQYF	TRBV7-8
CASSGRYNTEAFF	TRBV19
CASNDPTSGSYNEQFF	TRBV27
CASSPGADEQYF	TRBV7-9
CASSLTIVPGLAGARSSYNEQFF	TRBV6-2/TRBV6-3
CASSQTQEGYGYTF	TRBV6-4
CAISNAGLPRGTEAFF	TRBV10-3
CASSPGARDRGRGDTGELFF	TRBV18
CASTGQGADTQYF	TRBV19
CASSQDPGSGADTQYF	TRBV4-3
CASSFSPLAAENIQYF	TRBV27
CASRRTSGLGETQYF	TRBV27
CASSLADRMYEQYF	TRBV7-9
CASSPPLGPGYNEQFF	TRBV7-9
CASSYVSGRGETQYF	TRBV6-2/TRBV6-3
CASSTTGTGSYGYTF	TRBV6-1
CASSRHGLAGGQETQYF	TRBV27
CASREGLAAYNEQFF	TRBV19
CSARGSSSGETYEQYF	TRBV20-1
CRAGLAGVAGPYNEQFF	TRBV20-1
CSVERQTDRWFF	TRBV29-1
CASSSGQALLAKNIQYF	TRBV5-4
CASSRGIFKTRETQYF	TRBV2